There are a few counts of the clone carrying this T cell receptor beta chain. As yet, its antigen is unknown. The source of the sample is a study of T cell responses to AZD1222 COVID-19 vaccine. Trimming pared 5 bases from V and 8 bases from J, leaving 16 bases between. This CDR3 comprises 14 residues. Germline CDR1 and CDR2: SGHTA and FQGNSA. The study's findings and limits: Repertoires were collected only later (after the peak T cell response had occurred). Only a handful of AZD1222 recipients, about six in all, had baseline seropositivity. Donor demographics were predominantly white British with a female majority; clonal diversity may be underestimated.

Sequenced by immunoSEQ multiplex PCR; TCRdb stores in-frame clones only, minus some. Of tens of thousands of clones listed, around 86% are singletons. Source: peripheral blood, taken on day 0 of AZD1222 vaccination. The chain uses TRBV7-2 and TRBJ2-1; D perhaps matches TRBD1 (5 bases). This clonotype originated in an adult in good health. CDR3 region: CASSPGFRLYEQFF. DNA for the CDR3: TGTGCCAGCAGCCCAGGGTTTCGTTTGTATGAGCAGTTCTTC.